This T cell receptor beta chain came from a study of regulatory T cells in long-lasting Graves disease. Libraries of TCR beta came from iRepertoire HTBI primers plus Arm-PCR of CDR3 regions. MiXCR was run by TCRdb on the multiplex PCR reads, yielding one entry per CDR3 protein. The sample includes 450,000 to 700,000 distinct CDR3 sequences, about 13% of them seen just once. CDR3 length: 14 residues. Trimming at V came to 5 bases and at J to 6 bases, leaving 5 bases not matched to a gene. Germline values: CDR1 SGHNT, CDR2 YENEEA. This clonotype came up a few times. Its target is unknown. Time point reported: newly diagnosed GD, antithyroid drugs for less than 3 months. Scientists built the TCR library using RNA that was extracted from PBMCs. Study-level findings and limits: Favoring TRBV28, TRBJ1-2 and TRBJ2-5 was a feature seen in persistent disease.

The same sample was also used in a study of T cells in Graves' hyperthyroidism and ophthalmopathy. Turning to that study: Researchers ran a first-round RT-PCR on the TCR CDR3 using the HTBI primer set.

The sequence derives from a man aged 25-45 years with Graves disease. This specimen was peripheral blood mononuclear cells (PBMCs), taken at new diagnosis, from a patient treated with antithyroid drugs. The chain couples TRBV11-3 to TRBJ2-7, with 12 bases identical to TRBD2. In DNA, the CDR3 is TGTGCCAGCAGCGAGCGACTAGCGGGAGCCGAGCAGTACTTC. This encodes CASSERLAGAEQYF.